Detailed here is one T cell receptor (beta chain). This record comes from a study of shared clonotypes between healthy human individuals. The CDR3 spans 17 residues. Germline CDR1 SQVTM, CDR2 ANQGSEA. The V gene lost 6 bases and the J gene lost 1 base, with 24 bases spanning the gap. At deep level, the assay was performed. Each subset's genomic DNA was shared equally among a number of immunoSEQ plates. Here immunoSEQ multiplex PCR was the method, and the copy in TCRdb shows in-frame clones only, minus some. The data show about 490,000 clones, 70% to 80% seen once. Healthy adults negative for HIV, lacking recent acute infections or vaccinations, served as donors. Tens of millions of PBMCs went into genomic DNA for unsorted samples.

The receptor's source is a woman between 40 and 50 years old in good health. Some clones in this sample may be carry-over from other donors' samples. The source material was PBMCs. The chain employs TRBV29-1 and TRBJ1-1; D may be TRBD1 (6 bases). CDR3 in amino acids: CSVTGFLNLISNTEAFF. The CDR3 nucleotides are TGCAGCGTAACAGGGTTCCTTAATCTAATCTCGAACACTGAAGCTTTCTTT.